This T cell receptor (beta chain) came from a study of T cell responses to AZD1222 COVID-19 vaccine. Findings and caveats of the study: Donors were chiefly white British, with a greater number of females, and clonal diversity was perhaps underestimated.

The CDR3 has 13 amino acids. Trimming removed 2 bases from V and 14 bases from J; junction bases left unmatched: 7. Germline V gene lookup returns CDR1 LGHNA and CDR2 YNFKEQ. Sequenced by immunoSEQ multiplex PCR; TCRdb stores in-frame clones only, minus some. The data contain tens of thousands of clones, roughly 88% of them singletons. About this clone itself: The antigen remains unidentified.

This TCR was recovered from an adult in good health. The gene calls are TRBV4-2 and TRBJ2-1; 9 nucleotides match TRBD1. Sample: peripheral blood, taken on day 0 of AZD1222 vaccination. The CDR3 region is CASSQSGTGIKFF. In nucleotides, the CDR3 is TGTGCCAGCAGCCAAAGCGGGACAGGGATAAAGTTCTTC.